These 19 T cell receptor beta chains were sequenced from one sample in a study of T cell responses to AZD1222 COVID-19 vaccine. The table came from immunoSEQ multiplex PCR; TCRdb's copy has only in-frame clones and leaves some out. The sample carries some 97,000 clones, around nine tenths recorded once. Here the sequenced sample was peripheral blood, taken on day 0 of AZD1222 vaccination. The receptors here all came from an adult in good health.

This clone was detected a few times. This chain connects TRBV4-1 to TRBJ1-5, with D tentatively TRBD1 (5 bases). This CDR3 is built from 16 residues. CDR1 is MGHRA and CDR2 is YSYEKL in the germline V gene. Deletions cut 0 bases from V and 9 bases from J, with 18 bases between. The CDR3, as DNA: TGCGCCAGCAGCCAAGATCATGGGGGATTGGATCGGCCCCAGCATTTT. It codes for CASSQDHGGLDRPQHF.

This chain uses TRBV27 with TRBJ1-4; 10 bases agree with TRBD1. Germline assignment: CDR1 MNHEY and CDR2 SMNVEV (reference sequence). The CDR3 consists of 18 residues. V shed 1 base and J 4 bases; nucleotides not matched to a gene: 9. CDR3 in amino acids: CASSLFRLGQGVNEKLFF. DNA of the CDR3: TGTGCCAGCAGTTTATTCCGTCTTGGACAGGGGGTTAATGAAAAACTGTTTTTT.

V gene TRBV5-5 combines with J gene TRBJ1-2; the D is unclear. The length of the CDR3 is 15 residues. CDR1 is SGHKS, CDR2 YYEKEE, per germline (reference sequence). The V gene lost 0 bases and the J gene lost 0 bases, with 9 bases spanning the gap. The CDR3 loop reads CASSLVGSPNYGYTF. The CDR3 bases are TGTGCCAGCAGCTTGGTGGGCAGCCCTAACTATGGCTACACCTTC.

Written as DNA, the CDR3 is TGTGCCAGCAGCCAGCAGTTGAACACTGAAGCTTTCTTT. Encoded protein: CASSQQLNTEAFF. This chain links TRBV14 with TRBJ1-1; D remains unclear. This CDR3 region has 13 residues. CDR1 SGHDN and CDR2 FVKESK come from the germline V gene. The germline V and J ends were trimmed by 3 bases and 0 bases, with 5 bases remaining between them.

The chain has TRBV3-1 (or the pseudogene TRBV3-2) and TRBJ1-2, with TRBD1 as a possible D gene (6 bases). The germline CDR1 and CDR2 sequences are LGHDT and YNNKEL (reference sequence). V was clipped by 1 base and J by 7 bases, with 13 bases between them. The CDR3 totals 14 residues. The CDR3 loop reads CASSQGGLTGGYTF. As DNA, the CDR3 is TGTGCCAGCAGCCAAGGCGGGCTGACAGGTGGCTACACCTTC.

The chain couples TRBV3-1 (or the pseudogene TRBV3-2) to TRBJ1-4; no reliable D call. Germline V CDR1 and CDR2: LGHDT, YNNKEL (reference sequence). The CDR3 contains 16 residues. The V and J ends lost 1 base and 6 bases respectively, with 15 bases between them. CDR3 sequence reads: CASSQGWRGLDEKLFF. The CDR3 DNA reads as TGTGCCAGCAGCCAAGGTTGGCGAGGGTTGGATGAAAAACTGTTTTTT.

The rearrangement links TRBV30 to TRBJ2-3; D may be TRBD2 (6 bases). The V and J ends lost 7 bases and 0 bases respectively, with 17 bases between them. From germline, CDR1 is GTSNPN and CDR2 SVGIG (reference sequence). The CDR3 contains 15 residues. The chain's CDR3 is CAFTGTSLSTDTQYF. The DNA for the CDR3 is TGTGCCTTCACCGGGACTTCACTTAGCACAGATACGCAGTATTTT.

The chain joins TRBV7-8 to TRBJ2-7; weak D call: TRBD2 (5 bases). The CDR3 totals 15 residues. Looked up from germline, CDR1 is SGHVS and CDR2 is FQNEAQ. The V end was cut by 5 bases, the J end by 0 bases, with 14 bases between. The CDR3 loop is CASSPREGNSYEQYF. In DNA, the CDR3 is TGTGCCAGCAGCCCGAGGGAAGGGAACTCCTACGAGCAGTACTTC. Using reference TRBV7-8 and TRBJ2-7 for the parts outside the CDR3, the full variable domain is GAGVSQSPRYKVAKRGQDVALRCDPISGHVSLFWYQQALGQGPEFLTYFQNEAQLDKSGLPSDRFFAERPEGSVSTLKIQRTQQEDSAVYLCASSPREGNSYEQYFGPGTRLTVT.

The V call is TRBV7-3, the J call TRBJ1-1; 8 bases fit TRBD1. Germline V gene lookup returns CDR1 SGHTA and CDR2 FQGTGA. The length of the CDR3 is 14 residues. V lost 5 bases and J lost 4; bases outside the gene matches: 6. The CDR3, as DNA: TGTGCCAGCAGCCAGACAGGGGCTGGCACTGAAGCTTTCTTT. Its protein product is CASSQTGAGTEAFF.

The V and J genes are TRBV25-1 and TRBJ1-2; TRBD1 might be the D (5 bases). The length of the CDR3 is 12 residues. The germline CDR1 and CDR2 sequences are MGHDK and SYGVNS. The V end was cut by 6 bases, the J end by 5 bases, with 10 bases between. CDR3 in amino acids: CASRAGLYGYTF. CDR3 in DNA: TGTGCCAGCAGGGCAGGGTTGTATGGCTACACCTTC.

This clone was seen only a few times. J is TRBJ1-2 and V is TRBV12-3 or TRBV12-4; perhaps TRBD1 as D (5 bases). The CDR3 totals 12 residues. The V end lost 7 bases, the J end lost 7 bases, and 13 bases lay between the germline ends. CDR3 sequence (DNA): TGTGCCAGCACCGAGTGGGGGACTGGCTACACCTTC. Translating it yields CASTEWGTGYTF.

The genes are TRBV28 and TRBJ2-5; D is unresolved. V was clipped by 2 bases and J by 5 bases, with 12 bases between them. The CDR3 extends over 14 amino acids. The germline V gene encodes CDR1 MDHEN and CDR2 SYDVKM. The CDR3 region has the DNA TGTGCCAGCAGTTTACCGGGTGGAAGGGAGACCCAGTACTTC. This codes for CASSLPGGRETQYF.

V is TRBV2 and J is TRBJ1-6; tentatively, D is TRBD1 (6 bases). V gave up 3 bases and J gave up 0 bases, with 15 bases separating them. CDR1 SNHLY and CDR2 FYNNEI come from the germline V gene. CDR3 length: 18 residues. The CDR3 coding sequence is TGTGCCAGCAGTGAGGTTGGGACAAGGAGCTCCTATAATTCACCCCTCCACTTT. Translation gives CASSEVGTRSSYNSPLHF.

The CDR3 DNA follows: TGCGCCAGCAGCGGGAGCGGGGACGACACCGGGGAGCTGTTTTTT. It codes for CASSGSGDDTGELFF. The V call is TRBV5-1, the J call TRBJ2-2, with 7 bases aligning to TRBD2. There are 15 residues in the CDR3. Germline CDR1 reads SGHRS; CDR2 reads YFSETQ. Germline trimming cut 4 bases from V and 3 bases from J; bases unmatched to any gene: 6.

The rearrangement uses TRBV14 and TRBJ2-2, with D perhaps matching TRBD1 or TRBD2 (5 bases each). Germline loops: CDR1 SGHDN, CDR2 FVKESK. Trimming took off 1 base at V and 6 bases at J, with 18 bases between the two ends. This CDR3 has 17 residues. In DNA, the CDR3 is TGTGCCAGCAGCCAAGCCCGGGACGGGGAGTGGGCCGGGGAGCTGTTTTTT. Translating gives CASSQARDGEWAGELFF.

V is TRBV5-1 and J is TRBJ1-5; the D is unclear. V dropped 2 bases and J dropped 4 bases, with 13 bases sitting between them. Per the germline V gene, CDR1 is SGHRS and CDR2 is YFSETQ. CDR3 length: 15 residues. CDR3 bases: TGCGCCAGCAGCTTAGACCCCTCGGGGAATCAGCCCCAGCATTTT. As protein: CASSLDPSGNQPQHF.

The table lists this clone with a few counts. The V and J genes are TRBV6-2 or TRBV6-3 and TRBJ2-7, with D unresolved. Germline CDR1 MNHEY, CDR2 SVGEGT. V lost 0 bases and J 0 bases, leaving 15 bases between the germline ends. The CDR3 contains 17 residues. The CDR3 sequence is CASSYSSADLSSYEQYF. CDR3 in DNA: TGTGCCAGCAGTTACTCTTCGGCGGACCTGAGCTCCTACGAGCAGTACTTC.

This rearrangement joins TRBV7-3 to TRBJ2-1; D might be TRBD2 (6 bases). Germline loops: CDR1 SGHTA, CDR2 FQGTGA. The CDR3 runs 15 residues. V lost 3 bases to trimming and J lost 2 bases, with 11 bases between them. The CDR3 spells CASSLFGGPYNEQFF. CDR3 sequence (DNA): TGTGCCAGCAGCTTGTTCGGGGGTCCCTACAATGAGCAGTTCTTC.

The gene calls are TRBV18 and TRBJ1-1; D remains ambiguous. Germline CDR1 and CDR2: KGHSH and LQKENI. This CDR3 comprises 15 residues. Trimming removed 2 bases from V and 1 base from J, with 11 bases in between. The CDR3 DNA is TGTGCCAGCTCACCAACGCAGGAGGCGAACACTGAAGCTTTCTTT. The encoded protein is CASSPTQEANTEAFF.